This T cell receptor beta chain was recorded in a study of T cells in Graves' hyperthyroidism and ophthalmopathy. Whole-study results and caveats: A model of 13 V-J pairs discriminated ophthalmopathy from stable hyperthyroidism. Most thyroid clonotypes expanded above 0.001 were also detected in blood.

Amplification of TCR beta CDR3 regions was performed using RNA transcripts as template. HTBI primers drove first-round RT-PCR of the TCR CDR3. TCRdb passed the multiplex PCR reads through MiXCR, listing each CDR3 protein once. The sample yields 600,000 to 700,000 distinct CDR3 sequences, just under 45% seen once. This clonotype was counted between two and nine times. The antigen is not known. The CDR3 contains 14 residues. Germline CDR1 and CDR2: MNHEY and SVGAGI. V gave up 5 bases and J gave up 5 bases, with 15 bases separating them. The gene calls are TRBV6-5 and TRBJ2-5, with a possible D match to TRBD2 (6 bases). The specimen sequenced was peripheral blood or thyroid tissue (not recorded which). The source of this sequence is an adult man with Graves' disease, either hyperthyroidism or ophthalmopathy (not recorded which). The CDR3 sequence: CASSTSGGFETQYF. CDR3 DNA: TGTGCCAGCAGTACGTCCGGGGGTTTTGAGACCCAGTACTTC.